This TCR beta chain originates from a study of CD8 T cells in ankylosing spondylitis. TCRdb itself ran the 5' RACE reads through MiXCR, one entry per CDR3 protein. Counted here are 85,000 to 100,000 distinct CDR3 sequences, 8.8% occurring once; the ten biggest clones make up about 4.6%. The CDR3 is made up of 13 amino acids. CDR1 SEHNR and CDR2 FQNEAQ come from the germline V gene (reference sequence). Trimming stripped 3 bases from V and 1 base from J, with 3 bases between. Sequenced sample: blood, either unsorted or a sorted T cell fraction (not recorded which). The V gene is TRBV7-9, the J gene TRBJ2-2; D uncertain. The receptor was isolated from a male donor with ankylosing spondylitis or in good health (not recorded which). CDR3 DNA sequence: TGTGCCAGCAGCTTTTTGAACACCGGGGAGCTGTTTTTT. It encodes CASSFLNTGELFF.